This TCR beta chain was recovered during a study of vaccination and CD4 T cells after COVID-19. About the research overall: There were two doses of either BNT162b2 or mRNA-1273 vaccine given to participants. Investigators took post-vaccine samples a median roughly 73 days after dose two, within a range of 14 to 241. The study sampled a few convalescent patients at day 14 and again at days 161 to 241 post-vaccination.

One entry per CDR3 protein results from TCRdb running MiXCR on the PCR reads. The sample has roughly 28,000 distinct CDR3 sequences; 50% are singletons. Time point of the sample: late sampling 161 to 241 days after vaccination in three convalescent patients. The CDR3 consists of 15 residues. Germline trimming cut 5 bases from V and 9 bases from J; bases unmatched to any gene: 9. CDR1 and CDR2 (germline): SGHTA, FQGNSA. The material sequenced was CD4+ T cells from blood, taken about 7 months after SARS-CoV-2 vaccination. This TCR came from a human donor who had recovered from COVID-19. The chain employs TRBV7-2 and TRBJ2-1; 11 bases map to TRBD2. CDR3 in amino acids: CASSRSGTSGTEQFF. CDR3 DNA sequence: TGTGCCAGCAGCCGCTCCGGGACTAGCGGAACTGAGCAGTTCTTC.